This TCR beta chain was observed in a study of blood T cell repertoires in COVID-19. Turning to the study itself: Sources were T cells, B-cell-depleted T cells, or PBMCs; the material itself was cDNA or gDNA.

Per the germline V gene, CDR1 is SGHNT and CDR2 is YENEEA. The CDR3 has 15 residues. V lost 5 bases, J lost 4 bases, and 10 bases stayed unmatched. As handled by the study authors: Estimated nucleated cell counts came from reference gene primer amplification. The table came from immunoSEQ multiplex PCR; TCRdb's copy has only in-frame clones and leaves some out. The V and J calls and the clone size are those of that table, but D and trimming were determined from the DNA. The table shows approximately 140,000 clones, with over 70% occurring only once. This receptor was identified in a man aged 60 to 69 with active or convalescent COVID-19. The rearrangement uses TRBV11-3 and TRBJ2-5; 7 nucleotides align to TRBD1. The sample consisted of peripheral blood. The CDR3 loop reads CASSDRTGGGETQYF. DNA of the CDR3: TGTGCCAGCAGCGACCGGACAGGTGGGGGAGAGACCCAGTACTTC.